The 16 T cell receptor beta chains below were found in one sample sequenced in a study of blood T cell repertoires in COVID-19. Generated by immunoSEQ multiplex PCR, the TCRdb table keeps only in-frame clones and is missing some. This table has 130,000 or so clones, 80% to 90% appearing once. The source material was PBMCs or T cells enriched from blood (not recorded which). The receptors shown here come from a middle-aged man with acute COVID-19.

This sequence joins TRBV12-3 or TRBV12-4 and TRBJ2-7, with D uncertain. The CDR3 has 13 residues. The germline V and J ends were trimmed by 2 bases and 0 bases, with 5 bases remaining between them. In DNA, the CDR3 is TGTGCCAGCAGTTTACACAGCTCCTACGAGCAGTACTTC. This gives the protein CASSLHSSYEQYF.

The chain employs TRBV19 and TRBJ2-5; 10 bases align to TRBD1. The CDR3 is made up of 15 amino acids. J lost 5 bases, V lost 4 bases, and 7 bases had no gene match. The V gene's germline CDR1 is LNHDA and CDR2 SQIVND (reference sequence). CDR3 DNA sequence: TGTGCCAGTAGTACCTTGACAGGGGGCTTGGAGACCCAGTACTTC. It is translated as CASSTLTGGLETQYF.

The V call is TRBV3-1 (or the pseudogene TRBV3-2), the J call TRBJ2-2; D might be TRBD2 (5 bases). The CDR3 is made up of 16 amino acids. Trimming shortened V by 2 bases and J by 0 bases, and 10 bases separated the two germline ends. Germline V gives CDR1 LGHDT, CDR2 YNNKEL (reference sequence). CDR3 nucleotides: TGTGCCAGCAGCCAATTCACCGGGACGAACACCGGGGAGCTGTTTTTT. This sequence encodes CASSQFTGTNTGELFF.

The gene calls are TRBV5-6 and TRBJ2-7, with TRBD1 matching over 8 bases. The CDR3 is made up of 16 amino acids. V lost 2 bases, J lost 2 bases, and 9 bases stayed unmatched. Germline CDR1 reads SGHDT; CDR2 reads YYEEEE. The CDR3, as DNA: TGTGCCAGCAGCTTCAGGGGGCCGCTCCTTACCTACGAGCAGTACTTC. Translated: CASSFRGPLLTYEQYF.

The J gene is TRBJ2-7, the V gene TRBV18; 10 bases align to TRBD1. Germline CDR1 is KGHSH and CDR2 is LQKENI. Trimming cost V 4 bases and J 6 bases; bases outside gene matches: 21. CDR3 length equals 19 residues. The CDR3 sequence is CASSLQYPGAGTGVPEQYF. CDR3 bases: TGTGCCAGCTCACTTCAGTATCCGGGGGCCGGGACAGGGGTCCCCGAGCAGTACTTC.

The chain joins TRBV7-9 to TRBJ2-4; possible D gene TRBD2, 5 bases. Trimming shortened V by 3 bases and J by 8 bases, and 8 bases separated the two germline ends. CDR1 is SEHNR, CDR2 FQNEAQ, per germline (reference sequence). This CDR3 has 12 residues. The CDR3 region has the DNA TGTGCCAGCAGCTTCCCGGAGGACATTCAGTACTTC. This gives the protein CASSFPEDIQYF.

CDR3 sequence (DNA): TGTGCCAGCAGCCAAGACAGTGGCTACACCTTC. This encodes CASSQDSGYTF. The chain couples TRBV6-6 to TRBJ1-2, with TRBD1 as a possible D gene (5 bases). Germline values: CDR1 MNHNY, CDR2 SVGAGI (reference sequence). The CDR3 has 11 residues. Deletions cut 6 bases from V and 7 bases from J, with 9 bases between.

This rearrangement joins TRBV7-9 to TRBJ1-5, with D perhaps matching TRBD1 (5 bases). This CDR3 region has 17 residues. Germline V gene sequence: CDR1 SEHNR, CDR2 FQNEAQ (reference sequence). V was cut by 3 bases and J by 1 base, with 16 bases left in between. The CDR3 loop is CASSFSLGPTSNQPQHF. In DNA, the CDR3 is TGTGCCAGCAGCTTTAGTCTGGGGCCTACGAGCAATCAGCCCCAGCATTTT.

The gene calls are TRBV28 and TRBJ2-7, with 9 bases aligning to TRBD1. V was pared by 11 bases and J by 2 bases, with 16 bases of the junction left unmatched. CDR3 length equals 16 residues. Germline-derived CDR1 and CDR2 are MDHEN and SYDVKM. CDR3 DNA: TGTGCCTCCTCAGGACAGGGGTTTTCCTCCCCCTACGAGCAGTACTTC. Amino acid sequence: CASSGQGFSSPYEQYF. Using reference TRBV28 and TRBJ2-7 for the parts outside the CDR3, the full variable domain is DVKVTQSSRYLVKRTGEKVFLECVQDMDHENMFWYRQDPGLGLRLIYFSYDVKMKEKGDIPEGYSVSREKKERFSLILESASTNQTSMYLCASSGQGFSSPYEQYFGPGTRLTVT.

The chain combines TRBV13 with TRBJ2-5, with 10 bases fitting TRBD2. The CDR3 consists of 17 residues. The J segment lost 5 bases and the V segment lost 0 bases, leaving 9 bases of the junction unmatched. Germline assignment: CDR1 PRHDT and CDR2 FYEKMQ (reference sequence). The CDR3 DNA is TGTGCCAGCAGCTTAGGTACTACAGCGGGGGGGCCTGAGACCCAGTACTTC. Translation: CASSLGTTAGGPETQYF.

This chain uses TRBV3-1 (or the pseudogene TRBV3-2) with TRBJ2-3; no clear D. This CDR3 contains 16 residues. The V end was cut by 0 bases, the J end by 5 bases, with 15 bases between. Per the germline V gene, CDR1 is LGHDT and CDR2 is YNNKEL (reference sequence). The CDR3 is CASSQDQLSAGDTQYF. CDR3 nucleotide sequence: TGTGCCAGCAGCCAAGATCAGTTGAGTGCAGGAGATACGCAGTATTTT.

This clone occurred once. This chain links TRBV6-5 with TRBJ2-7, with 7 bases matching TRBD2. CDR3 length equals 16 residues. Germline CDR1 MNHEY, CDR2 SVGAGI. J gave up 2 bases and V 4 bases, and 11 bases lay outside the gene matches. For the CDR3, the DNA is TGTGCCAGCAGTTTTTCCTCTAGCGGACTGACCTACGAGCAGTACTTC. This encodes CASSFSSSGLTYEQYF.

This CDR3 reads CASSHGRGRLDGYTF. CDR3 in DNA: TGTGCCAGCAGCCACGGCAGGGGTAGGTTGGATGGCTACACCTTC. V usage is TRBV3-1 (or the pseudogene TRBV3-2) and J usage is TRBJ1-2; TRBD1 might be the D (6 bases). The V and J ends lost 3 bases and 6 bases respectively, with 17 bases between them. Germline CDR1 and CDR2: LGHDT and YNNKEL (reference sequence). The CDR3 is made up of 15 amino acids.

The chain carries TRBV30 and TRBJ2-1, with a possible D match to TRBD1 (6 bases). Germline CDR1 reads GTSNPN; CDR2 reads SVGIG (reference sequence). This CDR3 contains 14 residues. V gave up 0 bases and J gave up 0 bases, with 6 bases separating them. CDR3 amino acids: CAWSVDSSYNEQFF. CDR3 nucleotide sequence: TGTGCCTGGAGTGTGGACAGCTCCTACAATGAGCAGTTCTTC.

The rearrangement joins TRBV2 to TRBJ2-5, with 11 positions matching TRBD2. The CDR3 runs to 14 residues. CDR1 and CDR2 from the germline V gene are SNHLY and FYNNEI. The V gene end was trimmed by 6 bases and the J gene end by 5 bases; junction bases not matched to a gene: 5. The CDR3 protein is CASRATSGGETQYF. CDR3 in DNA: TGTGCCAGCAGGGCTACTAGCGGGGGCGAGACCCAGTACTTC. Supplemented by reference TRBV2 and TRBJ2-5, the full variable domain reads EPEVTQTPSHQVTQMGQEVILRCVPISNHLYFYWYRQILGQKVEFLVSFYNNEISEKSEIFDDQFSVERPDGSNFTLKIRSTKLEDSAMYFCASRATSGGETQYFGPGTRLLVL.

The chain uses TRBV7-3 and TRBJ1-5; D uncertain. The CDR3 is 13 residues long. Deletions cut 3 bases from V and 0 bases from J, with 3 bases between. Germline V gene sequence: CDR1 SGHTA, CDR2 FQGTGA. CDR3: CASSLSSNQPQHF. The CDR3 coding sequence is TGTGCCAGCAGCTTGAGTAGCAATCAGCCCCAGCATTTT.